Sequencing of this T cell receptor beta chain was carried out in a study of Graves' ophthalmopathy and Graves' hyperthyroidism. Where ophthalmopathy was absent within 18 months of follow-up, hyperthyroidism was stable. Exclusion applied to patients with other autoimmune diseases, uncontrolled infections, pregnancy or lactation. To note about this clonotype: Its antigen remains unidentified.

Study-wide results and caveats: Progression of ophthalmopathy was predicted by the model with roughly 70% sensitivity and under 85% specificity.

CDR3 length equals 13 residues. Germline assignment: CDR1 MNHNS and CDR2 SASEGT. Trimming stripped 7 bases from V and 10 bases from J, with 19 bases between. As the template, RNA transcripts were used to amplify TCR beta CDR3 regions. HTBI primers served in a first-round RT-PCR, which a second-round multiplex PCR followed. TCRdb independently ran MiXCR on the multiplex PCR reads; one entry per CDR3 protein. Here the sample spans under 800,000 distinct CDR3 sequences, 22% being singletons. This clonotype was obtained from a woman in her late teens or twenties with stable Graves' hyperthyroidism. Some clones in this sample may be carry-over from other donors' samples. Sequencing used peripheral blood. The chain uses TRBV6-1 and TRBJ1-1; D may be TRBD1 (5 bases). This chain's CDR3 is CASKRTGVGVAFF. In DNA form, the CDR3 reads TGTGCCAGCAAGAGGACGGGGGTTGGAGTAGCTTTCTTT.